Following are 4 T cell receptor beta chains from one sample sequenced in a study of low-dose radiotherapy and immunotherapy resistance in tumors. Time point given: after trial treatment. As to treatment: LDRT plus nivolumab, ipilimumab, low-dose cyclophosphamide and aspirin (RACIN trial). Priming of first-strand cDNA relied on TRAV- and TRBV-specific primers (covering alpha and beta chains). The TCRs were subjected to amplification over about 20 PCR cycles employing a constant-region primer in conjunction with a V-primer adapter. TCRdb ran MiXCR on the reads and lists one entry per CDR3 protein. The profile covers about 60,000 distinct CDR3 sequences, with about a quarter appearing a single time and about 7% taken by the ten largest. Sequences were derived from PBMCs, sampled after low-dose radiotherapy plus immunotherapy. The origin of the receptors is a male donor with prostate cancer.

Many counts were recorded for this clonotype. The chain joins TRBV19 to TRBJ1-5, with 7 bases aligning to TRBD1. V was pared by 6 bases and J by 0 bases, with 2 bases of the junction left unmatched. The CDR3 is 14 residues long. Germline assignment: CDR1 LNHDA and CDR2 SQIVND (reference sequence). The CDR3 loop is CASRTGYSNQPQHF. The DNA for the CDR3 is TGTGCCAGTAGGACAGGGTATAGCAATCAGCCCCAGCATTTT.

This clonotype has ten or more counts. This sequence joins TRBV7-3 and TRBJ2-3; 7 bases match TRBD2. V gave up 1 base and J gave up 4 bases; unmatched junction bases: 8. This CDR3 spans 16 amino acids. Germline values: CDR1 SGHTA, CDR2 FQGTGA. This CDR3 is CASSLMRGRGADTQYF. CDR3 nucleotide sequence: TGTGCCAGCAGCTTAATGCGGGGGAGAGGGGCAGATACGCAGTATTTT.

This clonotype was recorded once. The CDR3 bases are TGTGCCAGCAGCCTCATTCCTAGCGGGGTTCACACCGGGGAGCTGTTTTTT. Translated: CASSLIPSGVHTGELFF. This chain joins TRBV3-1 and TRBJ2-2, with 9 bases fitting TRBD2. V lost 4 bases to trimming and J lost 3 bases; unmatched junction nucleotides: 9. Looked up from germline, CDR1 is LGHDT and CDR2 is YNNKEL (reference sequence). The CDR3 extends over 17 amino acids.

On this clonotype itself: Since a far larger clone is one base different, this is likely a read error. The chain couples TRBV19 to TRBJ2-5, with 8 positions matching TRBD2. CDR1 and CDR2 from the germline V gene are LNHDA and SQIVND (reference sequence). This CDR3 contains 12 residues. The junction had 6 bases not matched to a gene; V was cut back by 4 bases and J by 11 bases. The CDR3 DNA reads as TGTGCCAGTAGTAACCTGGGCGGGAGGCAGTACTTC. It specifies CASSNLGGRQYF.